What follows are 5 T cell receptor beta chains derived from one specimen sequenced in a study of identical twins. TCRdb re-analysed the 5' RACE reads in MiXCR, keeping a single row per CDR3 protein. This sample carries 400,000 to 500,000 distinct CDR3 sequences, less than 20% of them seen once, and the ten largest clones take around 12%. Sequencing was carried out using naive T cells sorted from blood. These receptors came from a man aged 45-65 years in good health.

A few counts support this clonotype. The CDR3 loop is CASSLTAGGGTGELFF. The CDR3 DNA reads as TGTGCCAGCAGTTTAACAGCGGGAGGCGGCACCGGGGAGCTGTTTTTT. The rearrangement joins TRBV27 to TRBJ2-2; TRBD2 aligns across 9 bases. The junction had 5 bases not matched to a gene; V was cut back by 2 bases and J by 4 bases. CDR3 length: 16 amino acids. Germline loops: CDR1 MNHEY, CDR2 SMNVEV (reference sequence).

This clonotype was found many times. The CDR3 DNA is TGCAGCGTTGAAGATGAGGACCTGAAGCTCGAGACCCAGTACTTC. It is translated as CSVEDEDLKLETQYF. The chain is built from TRBV29-1 and TRBJ2-5, with D uncertain. The CDR3 is 15 residues long. Germline values: CDR1 SQVTM, CDR2 ANQGSEA. Trimming removed 0 bases at V and 5 bases at J, with 16 bases between.

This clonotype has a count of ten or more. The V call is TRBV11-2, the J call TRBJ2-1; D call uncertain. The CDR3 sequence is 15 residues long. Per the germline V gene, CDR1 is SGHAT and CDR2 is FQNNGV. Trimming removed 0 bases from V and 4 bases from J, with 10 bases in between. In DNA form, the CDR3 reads TGTGCCAGCAGCTTAGATGTGGGGAAGTACAATGAGCAGTTCTTC. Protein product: CASSLDVGKYNEQFF.

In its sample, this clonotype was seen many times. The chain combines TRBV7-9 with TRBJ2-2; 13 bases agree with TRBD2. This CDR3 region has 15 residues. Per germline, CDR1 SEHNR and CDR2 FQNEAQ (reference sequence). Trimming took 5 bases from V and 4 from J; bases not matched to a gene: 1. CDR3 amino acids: CASSRTSGGTGELFF. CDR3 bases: TGTGCCAGCAGCCGGACTAGCGGGGGCACCGGGGAGCTGTTTTTT.

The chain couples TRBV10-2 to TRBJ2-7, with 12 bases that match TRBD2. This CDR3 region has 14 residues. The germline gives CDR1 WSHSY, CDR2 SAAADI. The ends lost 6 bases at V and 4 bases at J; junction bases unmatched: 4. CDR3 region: CASRGTSGQYEQYF. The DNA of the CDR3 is TGCGCCAGCAGGGGGACTAGCGGGCAATACGAGCAGTACTTC.